These 12 T cell receptor beta chains originate from one sample sequenced in a study of CD8 T cells in ankylosing spondylitis. TCRdb used MiXCR to reprocess the 5' RACE reads, holding one entry per CDR3 protein. The sample includes about 340,000 distinct CDR3 sequences, 20% to 25% seen only once; the top ten take about an eighth. The specimen was blood, either unsorted or a sorted T cell fraction (not recorded which). These receptors were collected from a male donor with ankylosing spondylitis or in good health (not recorded which).

This clonotype occurred a few times. The chain couples TRBV7-9 to TRBJ2-1, with TRBD2 matching 9 bases. The germline V gene has CDR1 SEHNR and CDR2 FQNEAQ (reference sequence). The CDR3 contains 15 residues. V was clipped by 5 bases and J by 10 bases; unmatched bases: 12. As DNA, the CDR3 is TGTGCCAGCAGCCCGACCGGGACTAGCCTCCACGAGCAGTTCTTC. This codes for CASSPTGTSLHEQFF.

V is TRBV28 and J is TRBJ2-7, with 7 positions matching TRBD2. Germline-derived CDR1 and CDR2 are MDHEN and SYDVKM. CDR3 length: 14 amino acids. With V trimmed by 5 bases and J by 3 bases, 7 bases remained unmatched. The DNA of the CDR3 is TGTGCCAGCAGTGCAACCGGGACTAACTACGAGCAGTACTTC. Amino acid sequence: CASSATGTNYEQYF.

This chain connects TRBV7-8 to TRBJ2-3; D could derive from TRBD1 or TRBD2 (5 bases each). The V and J ends lost 4 bases and 5 bases respectively, with 25 bases between them. The CDR3 totals 18 residues. Germline V lookup: CDR1 SGHVS, CDR2 FQNEAQ. In DNA form, the CDR3 reads TGTGCCAGCAGCTCGACACCCCGGGACCCAAAAAGTCGAGATACGCAGTATTTT. Protein: CASSSTPRDPKSRDTQYF.

The chain employs TRBV12-3 or TRBV12-4 and TRBJ1-5; D is unclear. V lost 8 bases, J lost 7 bases, and 12 bases lay in between. CDR3 length: 12 residues. The CDR3 spells CASGSGVQPQHF. CDR3 nucleotides: TGTGCCAGCGGGAGTGGGGTACAGCCCCAGCATTTT.

This clonotype was counted only a few times. This rearrangement joins TRBV12-3 or TRBV12-4 to TRBJ1-2, with D hard to call. The CDR3 has 13 residues. V was shortened by 3 bases and J by 2 bases, with 7 bases between the two germline ends. CDR3 sequence: CASSFIRNYGYTF. In DNA, the CDR3 is TGTGCCAGCAGTTTTATCAGGAACTATGGCTACACCTTC.

In nucleotides, the CDR3 is TGTGCCAGCAGTAACCACAGGGGGCTCGGGGACGGTACGCAGTATTTT. This sequence encodes CASSNHRGLGDGTQYF. The J gene is TRBJ2-3, the V gene TRBV28; 9 bases line up with TRBD1. The CDR3 has 16 amino acids. After removal of 5 bases from V and 8 bases from J, the junction contained 14 bases not matched to a gene. Looked up from germline, CDR1 is MDHEN and CDR2 is SYDVKM. Full variable domain (missing parts from reference TRBV28 and TRBJ2-3): DVKVTQSSRYLVKRTGEKVFLECVQDMDHENMFWYRQDPGLGLRLIYFSYDVKMKEKGDIPEGYSVSREKKERFSLILESASTNQTSMYLCASSNHRGLGDGTQYFGPGTRLTVL.

In its sample, this clonotype was seen many times. The J gene is TRBJ1-1, the V gene TRBV12-3 or TRBV12-4; 7 bases align to TRBD1. Trimming took 5 bases from V and 3 from J; bases not matched to a gene: 6. CDR3 length: 14 amino acids. CDR3 sequence: CASSLRQGYTEAFF. CDR3 sequence (DNA): TGTGCCAGCAGTCTCCGACAGGGTTACACTGAAGCTTTCTTT.

This clonotype was detected many times. The chain joins TRBV12-3 or TRBV12-4 to TRBJ2-7, with 7 positions matching TRBD1. The CDR3 contains 14 residues. V shed 5 bases and J 3 bases; nucleotides not matched to a gene: 7. CDR3 sequence (DNA): TGTGCCAGCAGTAGCCGGGACAGATACTACGAGCAGTACTTC. The encoded protein is CASSSRDRYYEQYF.

The V call is TRBV2, the J call TRBJ1-5; perhaps TRBD1 as D (6 bases). V was trimmed by 6 bases and J by 2 bases, leaving 17 bases between them. CDR3 length equals 16 residues. Per germline, CDR1 SNHLY and CDR2 FYNNEI. CDR3: CASRPPGHSGNQPQHF. The CDR3 nucleotides are TGTGCCAGCAGACCTCCGGGACATTCCGGCAATCAGCCCCAGCATTTT.

The chain links TRBV5-1 to TRBJ2-2, with 11 bases fitting TRBD1. CDR3 length: 18 residues. Germline-derived CDR1 and CDR2 are SGHRS and YFSETQ. Trimming cost V 4 bases and J 3 bases; bases outside gene matches: 11. CDR3 sequence: CASSAPREGQGDTGELFF. The CDR3 DNA reads as TGCGCCAGCAGCGCCCCCCGGGAGGGACAGGGGGACACCGGGGAGCTGTTTTTT.

This clonotype has a handful of counts. The V and J genes are TRBV5-4 and TRBJ2-7; TRBD1 might be the D (6 bases). From germline, CDR1 is SGHNT and CDR2 YYREEE (reference sequence). The CDR3 covers 16 residues. Deletions cut 4 bases from V and 0 bases from J, with 17 bases between. CDR3 protein: CASSRDGGTSSYEQYF. CDR3 nucleotide sequence: TGTGCCAGCAGCCGAGATGGGGGCACGAGCTCCTACGAGCAGTACTTC.

This clonotype was recorded a few times. The rearrangement uses TRBV7-6 and TRBJ2-3; 7 bases map to TRBD2. Per the germline V gene, CDR1 is SGHVS and CDR2 is FNYEAQ. This CDR3 region has 15 residues. J gave up 6 bases and V 5 bases, and 11 bases lay outside the gene matches. The CDR3 DNA reads TGTGCCAGCAGCCCCCCGGAGGGAGGGATCGATACGCAGTATTTT. It is translated as CASSPPEGGIDTQYF. The full variable domain, with the rest looked up from reference TRBV7-6 and TRBJ2-3, is GAGVSQSPRYKVTKRGQDVALRCDPISGHVSLYWYRQALGQGPEFLTYFNYEAQQDKSGLPNDRFSAERPEGSISTLTIQRTEQRDSAMYRCASSPPEGGIDTQYFGPGTRLTVL.